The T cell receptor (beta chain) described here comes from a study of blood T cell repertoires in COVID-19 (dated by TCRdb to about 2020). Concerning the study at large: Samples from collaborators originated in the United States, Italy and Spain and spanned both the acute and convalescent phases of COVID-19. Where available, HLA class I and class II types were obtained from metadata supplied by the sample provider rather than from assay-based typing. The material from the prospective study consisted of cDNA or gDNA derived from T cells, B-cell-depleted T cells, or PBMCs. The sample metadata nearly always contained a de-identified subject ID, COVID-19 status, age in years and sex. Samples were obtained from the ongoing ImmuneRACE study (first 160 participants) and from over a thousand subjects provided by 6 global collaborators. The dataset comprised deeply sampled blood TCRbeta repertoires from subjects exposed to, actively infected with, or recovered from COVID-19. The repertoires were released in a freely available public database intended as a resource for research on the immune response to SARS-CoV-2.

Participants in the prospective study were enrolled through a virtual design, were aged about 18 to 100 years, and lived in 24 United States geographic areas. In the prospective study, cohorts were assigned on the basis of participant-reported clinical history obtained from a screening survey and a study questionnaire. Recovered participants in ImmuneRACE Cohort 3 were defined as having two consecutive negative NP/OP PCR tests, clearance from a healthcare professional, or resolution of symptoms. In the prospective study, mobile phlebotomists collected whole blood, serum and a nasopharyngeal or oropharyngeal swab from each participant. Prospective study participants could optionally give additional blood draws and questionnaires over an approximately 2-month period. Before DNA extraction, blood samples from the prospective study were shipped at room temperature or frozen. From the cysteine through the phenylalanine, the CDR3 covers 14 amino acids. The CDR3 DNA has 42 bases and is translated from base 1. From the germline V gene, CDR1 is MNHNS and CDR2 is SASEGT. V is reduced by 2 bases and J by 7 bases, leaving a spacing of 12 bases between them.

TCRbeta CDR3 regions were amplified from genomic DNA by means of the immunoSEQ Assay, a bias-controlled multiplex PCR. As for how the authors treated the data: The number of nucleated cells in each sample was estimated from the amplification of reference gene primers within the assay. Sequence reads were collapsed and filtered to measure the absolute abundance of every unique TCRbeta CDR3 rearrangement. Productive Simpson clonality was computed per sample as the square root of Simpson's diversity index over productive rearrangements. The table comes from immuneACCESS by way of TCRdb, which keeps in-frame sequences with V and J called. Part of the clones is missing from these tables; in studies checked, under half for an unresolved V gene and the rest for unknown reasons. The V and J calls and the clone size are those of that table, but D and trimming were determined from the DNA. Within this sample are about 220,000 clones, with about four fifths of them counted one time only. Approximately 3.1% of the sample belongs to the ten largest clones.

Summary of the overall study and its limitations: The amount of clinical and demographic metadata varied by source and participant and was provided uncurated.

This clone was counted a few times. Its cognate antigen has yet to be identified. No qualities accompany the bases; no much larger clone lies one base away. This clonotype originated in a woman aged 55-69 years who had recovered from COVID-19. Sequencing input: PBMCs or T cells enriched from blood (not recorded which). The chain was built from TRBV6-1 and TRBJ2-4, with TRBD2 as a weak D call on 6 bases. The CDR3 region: CASSENGGTNIQYF. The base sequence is TGTGCCAGCAGTGAAAACGGCGGGACGAACATTCAGTACTTC.